One and the same sample provided the 7 T cell receptor beta chains below, sequenced in a study of T cell changes during pregnancy in multiple sclerosis. This table comes from immunoSEQ multiplex PCR, and its TCRdb copy is limited to in-frame clones, with some not included. The sample shows 60,000 to 65,000 clones, around 92% of them seen only once. The sample in question was peripheral blood, obtained in the second trimester of pregnancy. The receptors derive from a female donor in good health, enrolled as a control in a pregnancy study.

In its sample, this clone was seen a few times. The chain is built from TRBV19 and TRBJ1-6; 8 bases fit TRBD1. This CDR3 comprises 13 residues. Germline CDR1 reads LNHDA; CDR2 reads SQIVND (reference sequence). Unmatched junction bases numbered 0, after V lost 6 bases and J lost 5 bases. The CDR3 loop reads CASRGQDNSPLHF. The CDR3 DNA follows: TGTGCCAGTAGGGGACAGGATAATTCACCCCTCCACTTT.

V usage is TRBV30 and J usage is TRBJ1-5, with D unresolved. The CDR3 is 13 residues long. Trimming shortened V by 7 bases and J by 3 bases, and 13 bases separated the two germline ends. Germline loops: CDR1 GTSNPN, CDR2 SVGIG (reference sequence). CDR3 region: CASSEQINQPQHF. The CDR3 DNA sequence: TGTGCCTCCTCGGAGCAAATCAATCAGCCCCAGCATTTT.

The J gene is TRBJ2-1, the V gene TRBV5-1, with TRBD1 matching over 11 bases. V lost 0 bases, J lost 9 bases, and 5 bases stayed unmatched. This CDR3 is built from 15 residues. Germline CDR1 and CDR2: SGHRS and YFSETQ. CDR3 DNA: TGCGCCAGCAGCTTGGCAGGACAGGGGGCCGGTGAGCAGTTCTTC. This codes for CASSLAGQGAGEQFF.

The chain links TRBV6-5 to TRBJ2-7, with 8 nucleotides matching TRBD2. Germline CDR1 and CDR2: MNHEY and SVGAGI. V lost 4 bases, J lost 2 bases, and 7 bases stayed unmatched. The CDR3 has 15 amino acids. The CDR3: CASSFKRGRTYEQYF. CDR3 in DNA: TGTGCCAGCAGTTTCAAGCGGGGGAGAACCTACGAGCAGTACTTC.

The CDR3 DNA reads TGTGCCAGCAGCCTTACTCCAACCGGTGAGCAGTTCTTC. Its protein is CASSLTPTGEQFF. The chain is built from TRBV7-2 and TRBJ2-1; no definite D call. CDR1 and CDR2 from the germline V gene are SGHTA and FQGNSA. The length of the CDR3 is 13 residues. The ends were cut back, 5 bases at V and 9 bases at J, with 14 bases in the middle.

This sequence joins TRBV9 and TRBJ1-3; the D is unclear. The V end lost 0 bases, the J end lost 2 bases, and 9 bases lay between the germline ends. Germline CDR1 is SGDLS and CDR2 is YYNGEE. This CDR3 is built from 15 residues. Here the CDR3 DNA reads TGTGCCAGCAGCGTAGTCGGGGTTCCTGGAAACACCATATATTTT. Protein sequence: CASSVVGVPGNTIYF.

Comments on this clone: At one end the junction does not follow the germline gene, possibly because of a read error. The chain recombines TRBV29-1 with TRBJ2-3, with 9 bases matching TRBD2. CDR3 length: 13 residues. CDR1 SQVTM and CDR2 ANQGSEA come from the germline V gene. CDR3 nucleotide sequence: TGCAGCGTGGAAGCGGGAGGAGCAGATACGCAGTATTTT. This translates into CSVEAGGADTQYF.